These 8 T cell receptor beta chains came from one sample sequenced in a study of vaccination and CD4 T cells after COVID-19. Their cognate antigens are unknown. At the Johns Hopkins FTIC core, DNA taken from cultured CD4+ T cells was sequenced by way of the Oncomine TCR Beta short-read assay. One entry per CDR3 protein, called by TCRdb with MiXCR from the PCR reads. The repertoire holds about 14,000 distinct CDR3 sequences, with around 60% as singletons. Treatment meaning: approximately nine-day PBMC culture with coronavirus spike peptide pools or control peptides (ViraFEST assay). Specimen: CD4+ T cells from blood, cultured in vitro. These receptors all stem from a human donor who had recovered from COVID-19.

This clonotype was counted a single time. This chain connects TRBV20-1 to TRBJ1-1; 7 nucleotides align to TRBD1. Per germline, CDR1 DFQATT and CDR2 SNEGSKA (reference sequence). This CDR3 has 14 amino acids. Trimming removed 6 bases from V and 0 bases from J; junction bases left unmatched: 7. The CDR3 protein is CSAAPGQMNTEAFF. The CDR3 DNA sequence: TGCAGTGCAGCTCCGGGACAGATGAACACTGAAGCTTTCTTT.

V usage is TRBV27 and J usage is TRBJ2-4; no reliable D call. This CDR3 comprises 18 residues. Trimming left V 4 bases short and J 0 bases short, with 19 bases between. The germline CDR1 and CDR2 sequences are MNHEY and SMNVEV (reference sequence). The CDR3 protein is CASSSQDHPPVAKNIQYF. The CDR3 DNA is TGTGCCAGCAGTTCCCAGGACCATCCCCCGGTAGCCAAAAACATTCAGTACTTC.

The rearrangement links TRBV10-2 to TRBJ2-7; D possibly corresponds to TRBD2 (6 bases). The CDR3 sequence is 13 residues long. Germline V gene sequence: CDR1 WSHSY, CDR2 SAAADI. V lost 3 bases and J 6 bases, leaving 12 bases between the germline ends. The CDR3 sequence: CASSDRRESEQYF. DNA of the CDR3: TGCGCCAGCAGTGATCGGAGGGAAAGCGAGCAGTACTTC.

The rearrangement uses TRBV19 and TRBJ1-2; 9 bases fit TRBD1. J lost 7 bases, V lost 5 bases, and 2 bases had no gene match. The CDR3 has 12 residues. From germline, CDR1 is LNHDA and CDR2 SQIVND (reference sequence). For the CDR3, the DNA is TGTGCCAGTAGTTGGGGACAGGGTGGCTACACCTTC. Protein: CASSWGQGGYTF.

The chain carries TRBV20-1 and TRBJ2-4; D is uncertain. CDR3 length equals 12 residues. Trimming left V 7 bases short and J 0 bases short, with 7 bases between. Germline V gene data show CDR1 as DFQATT and CDR2 as SNEGSKA (reference sequence). CDR3 sequence reads: CSGALAKNIQYF. CDR3 bases: TGCAGTGGGGCCTTAGCCAAAAACATTCAGTACTTC.

V and J are TRBV27 and TRBJ2-2; 7 bases are a match to TRBD1. The CDR3 is 17 amino acids. The germline gives CDR1 MNHEY, CDR2 SMNVEV (reference sequence). After removal of 4 bases from V and 1 base from J, the junction contained 9 bases not matched to a gene. The CDR3 bases are TGTGCCAGCAGTTCAACCCGAGGGGGCTTGAACACCGGGGAGCTGTTTTTT. Translating it yields CASSSTRGGLNTGELFF.

The CDR3: CASSYGGLGSYEQYF. CDR3 nucleotide sequence: TGTGCCAGCAGTTACGGGGGGCTAGGATCCTACGAGCAGTACTTC. V and J are TRBV6-5 and TRBJ2-7; either TRBD1 or TRBD2 may fit D (6 bases each). This CDR3 comprises 15 residues. Per the germline V gene, CDR1 is MNHEY and CDR2 is SVGAGI. Trimming shortened V by 2 bases and J by 1 base, and 12 bases separated the two germline ends.

V is TRBV20-1 and J is TRBJ1-1; no definite D call. The CDR3 covers 12 residues. Trimming shortened V by 0 bases and J by 11 bases, and 13 bases separated the two germline ends. Germline CDR1 and CDR2: DFQATT and SNEGSKA (reference sequence). The CDR3 region has the DNA TGCAGTGCTAGAGAGGGGTCTCTTCGGGCTTTCTTT. Translated, it gives CSAREGSLRAFF.